This T cell receptor (beta chain) was identified during a study of cytomegalovirus exposure and HLA in healthy donors. Amplification used 60 Vbeta primers and 13 Jbeta primers. The table came from immunoSEQ multiplex PCR; TCRdb's copy has only in-frame clones and leaves some out. This table holds about 140,000 clones, roughly 77% found once. This clone appeared once. This clonotype was sampled from a young man in good health and CMV-seronegative. Sequenced material: PBMCs.

For the CDR3, the DNA is TGTGCCAGCAGCCGAGATACGTTGGCTTTCTTT. This sequence encodes CASSRDTLAFF. V usage is TRBV7-9 and J usage is TRBJ1-1; D remains unclear. Trimming cost V 5 bases and J 11 bases, with 12 bases left between them. The CDR3 is made up of 11 amino acids. Germline CDR1 SEHNR, CDR2 FQNEAQ (reference sequence).